What follows are 20 T cell receptor beta chains derived from one specimen sequenced in a study of blood T cells in healthy people across ages. Next came a second PCR, run for about 6 to 12 cycles, which used a sample-barcoded 5' primer along with a J-beta primer mix. One entry per CDR3 protein results from TCRdb running MiXCR on the 5' RACE reads. The sample shows over 600,000 distinct CDR3 sequences, 21% of them seen only once. Sequences were obtained from blood. The source of these receptors is a man in his sixties or seventies in good health.

The chain employs TRBV3-1 and TRBJ2-1; 9 bases line up with TRBD2. CDR1 and CDR2 (germline): LGHDT, YNNKEL (reference sequence). The J segment lost 10 bases and the V segment lost 6 bases, leaving 4 bases of the junction unmatched. The CDR3 is 12 residues long. CDR3 sequence: CASSRLADEQFF. CDR3 sequence (DNA): TGTGCCAGCAGTCGACTAGCGGACGAGCAGTTCTTC.

The chain uses TRBV12-3 or TRBV12-4 and TRBJ2-7; D perhaps matches TRBD1 (5 bases). V was pared by 6 bases and J by 3 bases, with 15 bases between. The CDR3 runs 14 residues. CDR3 sequence: CASSPGNANYEQYF. The CDR3 DNA reads TGTGCCAGCAGCCCAGGGAACGCCAACTACGAGCAGTACTTC.

The chain has TRBV5-1 and TRBJ2-7; D is possibly TRBD1 or TRBD2 (5 bases each). V was pared by 4 bases and J by 0 bases, with 14 bases between. The CDR3 runs to 15 residues. Germline V gives CDR1 SGHRS, CDR2 YFSETQ. The CDR3 reads CASSRGLDRSYEQYF. The CDR3 nucleotides are TGCGCCAGCAGCCGGGGCCTGGACCGCTCCTACGAGCAGTACTTC.

This chain joins TRBV3-1 and TRBJ2-4; the D gene is possibly TRBD1 (7 bases). The germline CDR1 and CDR2 sequences are LGHDT and YNNKEL (reference sequence). This CDR3 region has 16 residues. V lost 3 bases and J lost 3, with 15 bases in between. CDR3 amino acids: CASSQIRQGGKNIQYF. As DNA, the CDR3 is TGTGCCAGCAGCCAGATCCGACAGGGAGGCAAAAACATTCAGTACTTC.

The chain uses TRBV3-1 and TRBJ2-2, with 8 bases that match TRBD1. Trimming cost V 1 base and J 4 bases; bases outside gene matches: 2. The germline gives CDR1 LGHDT, CDR2 YNNKEL (reference sequence). CDR3 length: 15 amino acids. CDR3 nucleotide sequence: TGTGCCAGCAGCCAAGCCGGGACAGGCACCGGGGAGCTGTTTTTT. Its protein product is CASSQAGTGTGELFF.

The sample holds a few counts of this clonotype. The chain uses TRBV4-3 and TRBJ2-5, with TRBD1 identical over 7 bases. The J call is doubtful: the DNA matches TRBJ2-1 better. The CDR3 extends over 13 amino acids. Germline V gene data show CDR1 as LGHNA and CDR2 as YSLEER. The CDR3 loop is CASSPDRHNEQFF. In DNA form, the CDR3 reads TGCGCCAGCAGCCCGGACAGGCACAATGAGCAGTTCTTC.

This clonotype has more than one count but fewer than ten. Its ends do not fully match the called genes, so a read error is possible. The rearrangement uses TRBV29-1 and TRBJ2-5, with 7 bases aligning to TRBD1. Germline values: CDR1 SQVTM, CDR2 ANQGSEA. The CDR3 has 14 residues. In DNA form, the CDR3 reads TGCAGCGTTGCCCCTCGACAGGGCGGAGAGGCCCAGTACTTC. As protein: CSVAPRQGGEAQYF.

There are a few counts of this clonotype. The V call is TRBV6-5, the J call TRBJ2-5; D perhaps matches TRBD1 (5 bases). V lost 6 bases and J 2 bases, leaving 16 bases between the germline ends. CDR1 is MNHEY, CDR2 SVGAGI, per germline. The CDR3 covers 15 residues. Written as DNA, the CDR3 is TGTGCCAGCAGCCGTGGCTTTGGGGCTCAAGAGACCCAGTACTTC. Protein: CASSRGFGAQETQYF.

This clonotype came up a few times. The chain uses TRBV25-1 and TRBJ2-3; no definite D call. Trimming removed 5 bases from V and 4 bases from J, with 13 bases in between. The CDR3 contains 14 residues. From germline, CDR1 is MGHDK and CDR2 SYGVNS. The CDR3 loop is CASSHPGPSDTQYF. The DNA for the CDR3 is TGTGCCAGCAGTCACCCCGGACCCTCAGATACGCAGTATTTT.

The rearrangement links TRBV7-3 to TRBJ2-3; 9 nucleotides agree with TRBD2. CDR1 SGHTA and CDR2 FQGTGA come from the germline V gene. The CDR3 contains 15 residues. J lost 6 bases, V lost 6 bases, and 10 bases had no gene match. CDR3 region: CASSLGLALPDTQYF. The CDR3 bases are TGTGCCAGCAGTCTGGGACTAGCATTACCCGATACGCAGTATTTT.

This clonotype showed up just a few times. The V gene is TRBV3-1, the J gene TRBJ1-1; D is perhaps TRBD1 (5 bases). This CDR3 is built from 14 residues. Germline CDR1 is LGHDT and CDR2 is YNNKEL (reference sequence). V was trimmed by 0 bases and J by 5 bases, leaving 10 bases between them. The CDR3 spells CASSQEEGRTEAFF. CDR3 in DNA: TGTGCCAGCAGCCAAGAAGAGGGGAGGACTGAAGCTTTCTTT.

In its sample, this clonotype was seen a few times. The V gene is TRBV7-2, the J gene TRBJ2-1; D gene unclear. CDR3 length: 15 amino acids. Germline CDR1 is SGHTA and CDR2 is FQGNSA. Trimming removed 2 bases at V and 7 bases at J, with 15 bases between. CDR3 amino acids: CASSLSFGVGNEQFF. CDR3 DNA: TGTGCCAGCAGCTTATCCTTTGGGGTTGGAAATGAGCAGTTCTTC.

The rearrangement joins TRBV5-1 to TRBJ2-3, with 10 bases identical to TRBD2. This CDR3 is 17 amino acids long. From germline, CDR1 is SGHRS and CDR2 YFSETQ. The V segment lost 0 bases and the J segment 2 bases; nucleotides outside the gene matches: 6. The CDR3 DNA sequence: TGCGCCAGCAGCTTGGAGTGGAGCGGGAGGGTCACAGATACGCAGTATTTT. It specifies CASSLEWSGRVTDTQYF.

The chain joins TRBV5-1 to TRBJ2-7, with 10 bases aligning to TRBD2. Unmatched junction bases numbered 4, after V lost 0 bases and J lost 1 base. The CDR3 is 16 residues long. Germline V gene lookup returns CDR1 SGHRS and CDR2 YFSETQ. In nucleotides, the CDR3 is TGCGCCAGCAGCTTGGCTAGCGGGAGCGGATCCTACGAGCAGTACTTC. Amino acids: CASSLASGSGSYEQYF.

This clonotype has a handful of counts. The chain joins TRBV7-9 to TRBJ2-1, with TRBD2 identical over 12 bases. In germline, CDR1 is SEHNR, CDR2 FQNEAQ (reference sequence). CDR3 length: 18 amino acids. V dropped 6 bases and J dropped 0; count of bases not matched to a gene: 9. The CDR3 nucleotides are TGTGCCAGCAGACATGGACTAGCGGGAAGGTCCTCCTACAATGAGCAGTTCTTC. Translation: CASRHGLAGRSSYNEQFF.

This clonotype was counted between two and nine times. The CDR3 nucleotides are TGTGCCAGCAGACCCCCATCCAGCGGGGACTCCTACGAGCAGTACTTC. Its translation is CASRPPSSGDSYEQYF. The V gene is TRBV12-3 or TRBV12-4, the J gene TRBJ2-5; TRBD2 matches 7 bases. The J call may be wrong; the DNA end is better matched by TRBJ2-7. The CDR3 consists of 16 residues.

This clonotype has a single count. V gene TRBV7-9 combines with J gene TRBJ2-5; 9 nucleotides agree with TRBD1. Looked up from germline, CDR1 is SEHNR and CDR2 is FQNEAQ (reference sequence). The ends lost 5 bases at V and 12 bases at J; junction bases unmatched: 19. This CDR3 has 16 amino acids. CDR3: CASSPLGGTGFYEEYF. The DNA for the CDR3 is TGTGCCAGCAGCCCCCTGGGCGGGACAGGGTTCTACGAGGAGTACTTC. Supplemented by reference TRBV7-9 and TRBJ2-5, the full variable domain reads DTGVSQNPRHKITKRGQNVTFRCDPISEHNRLYWYRQTLGQGPEFLTYFQNEAQLEKSRLLSDRFSAERPKGSFSTLEIQRTEQGDSAMYLCASSPLGGTGFYEEYFGPGTRLLVL.

The chain joins TRBV20-1 to TRBJ2-5; D gene ambiguous. The germline gives CDR1 DFQATT, CDR2 SNEGSKA (reference sequence). The CDR3 extends over 14 amino acids. V was pared by 4 bases and J by 2 bases, with 14 bases between. The chain's CDR3 is CSATSNFGQETQYF. For the CDR3, the DNA is TGCAGTGCTACTTCGAACTTTGGACAAGAGACCCAGTACTTC.

The V call is TRBV20-1, the J call TRBJ2-5, with no clear D. Trimming left V 4 bases short and J 5 bases short, with 5 bases between. Germline V gene sequence: CDR1 DFQATT, CDR2 SNEGSKA (reference sequence). This CDR3 comprises 10 residues. As DNA, the CDR3 is TGCAGTGCTAACGAGGAGACCCAGTACTTC. It translates to CSANEETQYF.

The V gene is TRBV4-1, the J gene TRBJ2-1; D is unclear. The CDR3 spans 14 residues. V lost 0 bases, J lost 3 bases, and 6 bases lay in between. Germline CDR1 is MGHRA and CDR2 is YSYEKL. CDR3: CASSQDGIYNEQFF. As DNA, the CDR3 is TGCGCCAGCAGCCAAGATGGAATCTACAATGAGCAGTTCTTC.